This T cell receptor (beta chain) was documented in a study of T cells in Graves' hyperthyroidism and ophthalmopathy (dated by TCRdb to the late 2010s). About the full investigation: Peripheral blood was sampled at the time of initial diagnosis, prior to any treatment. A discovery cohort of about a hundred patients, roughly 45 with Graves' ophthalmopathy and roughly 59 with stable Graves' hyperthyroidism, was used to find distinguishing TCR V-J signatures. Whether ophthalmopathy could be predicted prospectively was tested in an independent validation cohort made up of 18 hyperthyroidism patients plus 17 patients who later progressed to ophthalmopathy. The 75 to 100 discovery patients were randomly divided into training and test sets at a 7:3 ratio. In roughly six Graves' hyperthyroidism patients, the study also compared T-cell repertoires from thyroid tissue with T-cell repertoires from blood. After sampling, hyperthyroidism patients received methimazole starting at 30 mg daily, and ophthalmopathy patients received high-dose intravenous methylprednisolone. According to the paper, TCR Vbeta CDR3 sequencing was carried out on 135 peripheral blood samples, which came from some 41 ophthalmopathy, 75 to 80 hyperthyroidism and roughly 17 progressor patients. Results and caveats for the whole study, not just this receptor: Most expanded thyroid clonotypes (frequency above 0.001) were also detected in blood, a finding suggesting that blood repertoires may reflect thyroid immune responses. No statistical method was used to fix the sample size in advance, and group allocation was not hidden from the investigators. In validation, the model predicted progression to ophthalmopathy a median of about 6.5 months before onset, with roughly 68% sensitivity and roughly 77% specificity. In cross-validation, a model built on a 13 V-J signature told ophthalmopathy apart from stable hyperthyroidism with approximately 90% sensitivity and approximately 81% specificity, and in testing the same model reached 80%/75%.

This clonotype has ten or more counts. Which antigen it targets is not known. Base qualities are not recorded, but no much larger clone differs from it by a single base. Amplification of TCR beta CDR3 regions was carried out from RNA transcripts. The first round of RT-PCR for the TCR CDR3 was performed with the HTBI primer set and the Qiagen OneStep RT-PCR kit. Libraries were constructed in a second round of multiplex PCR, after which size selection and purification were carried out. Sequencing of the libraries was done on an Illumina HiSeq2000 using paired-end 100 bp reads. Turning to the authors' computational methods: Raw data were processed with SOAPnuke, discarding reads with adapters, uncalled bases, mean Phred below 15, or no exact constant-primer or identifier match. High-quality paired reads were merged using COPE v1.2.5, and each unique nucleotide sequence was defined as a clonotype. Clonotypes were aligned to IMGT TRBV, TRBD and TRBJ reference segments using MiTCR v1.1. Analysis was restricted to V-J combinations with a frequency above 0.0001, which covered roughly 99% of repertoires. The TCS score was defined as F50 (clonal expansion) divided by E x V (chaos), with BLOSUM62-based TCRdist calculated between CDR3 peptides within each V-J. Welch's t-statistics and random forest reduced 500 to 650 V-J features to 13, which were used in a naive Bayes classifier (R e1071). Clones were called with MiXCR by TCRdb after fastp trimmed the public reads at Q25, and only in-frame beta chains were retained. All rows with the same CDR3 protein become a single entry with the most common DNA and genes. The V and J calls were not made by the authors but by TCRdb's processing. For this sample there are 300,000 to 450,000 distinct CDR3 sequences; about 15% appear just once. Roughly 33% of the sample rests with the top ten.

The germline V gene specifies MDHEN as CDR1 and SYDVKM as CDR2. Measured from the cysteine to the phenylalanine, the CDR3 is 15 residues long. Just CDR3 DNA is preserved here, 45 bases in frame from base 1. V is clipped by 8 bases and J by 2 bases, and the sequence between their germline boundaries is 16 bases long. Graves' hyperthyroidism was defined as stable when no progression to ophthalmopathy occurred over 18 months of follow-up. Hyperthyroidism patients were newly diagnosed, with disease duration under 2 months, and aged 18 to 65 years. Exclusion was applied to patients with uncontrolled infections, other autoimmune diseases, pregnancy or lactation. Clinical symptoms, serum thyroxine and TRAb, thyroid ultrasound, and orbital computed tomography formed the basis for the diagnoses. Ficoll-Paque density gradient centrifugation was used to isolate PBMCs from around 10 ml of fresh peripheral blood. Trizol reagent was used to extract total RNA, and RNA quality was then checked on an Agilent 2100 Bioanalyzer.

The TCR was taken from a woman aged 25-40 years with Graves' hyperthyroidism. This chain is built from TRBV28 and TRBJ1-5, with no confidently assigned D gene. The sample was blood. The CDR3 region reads CASYSTVEGNQPQHF. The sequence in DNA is TGTGCCAGCTACTCTACGGTAGAAGGCAATCAGCCCCAGCATTTT. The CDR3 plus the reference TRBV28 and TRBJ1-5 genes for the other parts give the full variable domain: DVKVTQSSRYLVKRTGEKVFLECVQDMDHENMFWYRQDPGLGLRLIYFSYDVKMKEKGDIPEGYSVSREKKERFSLILESASTNQTSMYLCASYSTVEGNQPQHFGDGTRLSIL.